The 9 T cell receptor beta chains given below trace back to one sample, sequenced in a study of identical twins. MiXCR was run by TCRdb on the 5' RACE reads, yielding one entry per CDR3 protein. This table has 120,000 to 150,000 distinct CDR3 sequences, around 3.5% appearing once. Material for sequencing was memory T cells sorted from blood. The source is a man in his late teens or twenties in good health.

This clonotype was seen repeatedly, ten times or more. The chain employs TRBV20-1 and TRBJ2-2; 12 bases map to TRBD2. The trim removed 5 bases at V and 4 bases at J, leaving 8 bases unmatched. This CDR3 has 16 residues. Germline CDR1 DFQATT, CDR2 SNEGSKA (reference sequence). The CDR3 coding sequence is TGCAGTGCTGCCCTAGCGGGAGGGCCGGGCACCGGGGAGCTGTTTTTT. Protein product: CSAALAGGPGTGELFF.

This clonotype appeared many times. The chain combines TRBV14 with TRBJ2-1, with a possible D match to TRBD2 (6 bases). The V gene lost 5 bases and the J gene lost 9 bases, with 11 bases spanning the gap. This CDR3 region has 12 residues. Germline V lookup: CDR1 SGHDN, CDR2 FVKESK. The CDR3 DNA reads TGTGCCAGCAGCTTGGCGGGGACTGAGCAGTTCTTC. This gives the protein CASSLAGTEQFF.

This chain uses TRBV4-2 with TRBJ2-7, with 8 bases identical to TRBD2. J gave up 6 bases and V 0 bases, and 10 bases lay outside the gene matches. The CDR3 is 16 amino acids. The germline V gene encodes CDR1 LGHNA and CDR2 YNFKEQ. CDR3 protein: CASSQELAGPLSEQYF. CDR3 bases: TGTGCCAGCAGCCAAGAATTAGCGGGACCTCTCTCCGAGCAGTACTTC.

The V call is TRBV5-1, the J call TRBJ2-5; 9 bases match TRBD2. The CDR3 extends over 16 amino acids. Germline values: CDR1 SGHRS, CDR2 YFSETQ. The J segment lost 5 bases and the V segment lost 0 bases, leaving 8 bases of the junction unmatched. The CDR3 sequence: CASSLAAGGLSETQYF. DNA for the CDR3: TGCGCCAGCAGCTTGGCGGCGGGAGGGCTGAGCGAGACCCAGTACTTC.

This clonotype appeared many times. This sequence joins TRBV6-5 and TRBJ2-2; no clear D gene. The CDR3 contains 13 residues. CDR1 is MNHEY and CDR2 is SVGAGI in the germline V gene. The germline V and J ends were trimmed by 2 bases and 5 bases, with 6 bases remaining between them. The CDR3 sequence: CASSYIGTGELFF. CDR3 in DNA: TGTGCCAGCAGTTACATTGGAACCGGGGAGCTGTTTTTT.

This clonotype was recorded many times. V and J are TRBV7-2 and TRBJ1-5, with 7 bases that match TRBD1. CDR1 is SGHTA and CDR2 is FQGNSA in the germline V gene. This CDR3 has 14 residues. V trimming: 5 bases; J trimming: 2 bases; junction bases outside the gene matches: 3. The CDR3 sequence is CASSPDRGNQPQHF. Here the CDR3 DNA reads TGTGCCAGCAGCCCCGACAGGGGCAATCAGCCCCAGCATTTT.

The table lists this clonotype with many counts. The chain couples TRBV5-1 to TRBJ2-1; D is unresolved. Germline loops: CDR1 SGHRS, CDR2 YFSETQ. V was trimmed by 6 bases and J by 6 bases, leaving 7 bases between them. The CDR3 loop spans 11 amino acids. CDR3 coding DNA: TGCGCCAGCAATCGGGTCAATGAGCAGTTCTTC. This encodes CASNRVNEQFF.

There are many counts of this clonotype. V and J are TRBV6-2 or TRBV6-3 and TRBJ2-7, with 8 bases aligning to TRBD1. Germline CDR1 reads MNHEY; CDR2 reads SVGEGT. The ends lost 5 bases at V and 5 bases at J; junction bases unmatched: 5. The CDR3 totals 13 residues. CDR3 sequence (DNA): TGTGCCAGCAGTCCGGACAGGGTAAACGAGCAGTACTTC. This codes for CASSPDRVNEQYF.

At least ten counts were recorded for this clonotype. This CDR3 reads CASSLDWGMNTEAFF. In nucleotides, the CDR3 is TGTGCCAGCAGTTTAGACTGGGGGATGAACACTGAAGCTTTCTTT. The chain carries TRBV12-3 or TRBV12-4 and TRBJ1-1; perhaps TRBD1 as D (5 bases). V was trimmed by 1 base and J by 0 bases, leaving 9 bases between them. CDR3 size: 15 residues.